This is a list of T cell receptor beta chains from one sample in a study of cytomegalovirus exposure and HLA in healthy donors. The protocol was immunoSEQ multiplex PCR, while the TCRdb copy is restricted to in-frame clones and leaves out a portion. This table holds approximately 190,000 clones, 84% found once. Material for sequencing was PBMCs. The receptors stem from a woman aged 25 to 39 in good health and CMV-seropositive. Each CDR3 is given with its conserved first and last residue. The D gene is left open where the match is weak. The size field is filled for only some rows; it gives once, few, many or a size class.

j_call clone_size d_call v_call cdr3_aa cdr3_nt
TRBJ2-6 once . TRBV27 CASRRTGANVLTF TGTGCCAGCCGGCGGACTGGGGCCAACGTCCTGACTTTC
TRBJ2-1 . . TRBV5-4 CASSLTRYEQFF TGTGCCAGCAGTTTGACTAGATACGAGCAGTTCTTC
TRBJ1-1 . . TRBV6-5 CASSGGHTEAFF TGTGCCAGCAGTGGAGGGCACACTGAAGCTTTCTTT
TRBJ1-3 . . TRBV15 CATSRDPSGNTIYF TGTGCCACCAGCAGAGATCCATCTGGAAACACCATATATTTT
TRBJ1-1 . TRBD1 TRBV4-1 CASSPGTGDTEAFF TGCGCCAGCAGCCCGGGGACAGGGGACACTGAAGCTTTCTTT
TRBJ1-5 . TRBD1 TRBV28 CASSLTTGGSFRPQHF TGTGCCAGCAGTTTAACGACAGGGGGTTCATTTAGGCCCCAGCATTTT
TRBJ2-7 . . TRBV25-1 CASTHGPTYEQYF TGTGCCAGCACTCATGGGCCCACCTACGAGCAGTACTTC
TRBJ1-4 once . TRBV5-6 CASSLYFALATNEKLFF TGTGCCAGCAGCTTGTATTTTGCGTTAGCGACTAATGAAAAACTGTTTTTT
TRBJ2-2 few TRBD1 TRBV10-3 CASTGTGIGTAGELFF TGTGCCTCAACCGGGACAGGGATCGGTACCGCCGGGGAGCTGTTTTTT
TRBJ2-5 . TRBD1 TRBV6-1 CASSKDRGGETQYF TGTGCCAGCAGCAAGGACAGGGGTGGGGAGACCCAGTACTTC
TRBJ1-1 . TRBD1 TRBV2 CASSGGTGGTEAFF TGTGCCAGCAGTGGGGGGACAGGGGGCACTGAAGCTTTCTTT
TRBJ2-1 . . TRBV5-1 CASSPGGTPTYNEQFF TGCGCCAGCAGCCCCGGCGGTACTCCCACCTACAATGAGCAGTTCTTC
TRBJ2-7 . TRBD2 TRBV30 CAWSRTSGPPYEQYF TGTGCCTGGAGTCGGACTAGCGGACCACCCTACGAGCAGTACTTC
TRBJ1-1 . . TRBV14 CASSQVSRLTEAFF TGTGCCAGCAGCCAAGTATCCCGCCTTACAGAAGCTTTCTTT
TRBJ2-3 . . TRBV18 CASSRYGAGTPGTDTQYF TGTGCCAGCTCACGTTACGGTGCGGGGACCCCTGGCACAGATACGCAGTATTTT
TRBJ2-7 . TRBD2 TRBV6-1 CASKTGLPYEQYF TGTGCCAGCAAGACGGGACTACCCTACGAGCAGTACTTC
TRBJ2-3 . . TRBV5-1 CASSLRKGSAGRGMDTQYF TGCGCCAGCAGCTTGCGGAAGGGCTCAGCAGGGAGGGGGATGGATACGCAGTATTTT
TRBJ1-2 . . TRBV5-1 CASSLESPYGYTF TGCGCCAGCAGCCTCGAGAGTCCCTATGGCTACACCTTC
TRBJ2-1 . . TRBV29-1 CSVVYSGSEQFF TGCAGCGTTGTATACAGTGGGTCTGAGCAGTTCTTC
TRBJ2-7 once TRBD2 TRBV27 CASSKSGTSGTVYEQYF TGTGCCAGCAGTAAATCCGGGACTAGCGGGACAGTCTACGAGCAGTACTTC
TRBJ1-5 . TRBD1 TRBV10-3 CAISESGTGVQPQHF TGTGCCATCAGTGAATCCGGGACAGGGGTACAGCCCCAGCATTTT
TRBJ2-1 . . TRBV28 CASREGMGNEQFF TGTGCCAGCAGGGAGGGGATGGGCAATGAGCAGTTCTTC
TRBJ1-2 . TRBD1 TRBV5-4 CASSTEDRGRTVVGYTF TGTGCCAGCAGCACTGAGGACAGGGGGCGTACCGTAGTAGGCTACACCTTC
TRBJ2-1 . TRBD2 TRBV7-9 CASSPSGSSYNEQFF TGTGCCAGCAGTCCTAGCGGGAGCTCCTACAATGAGCAGTTCTTC
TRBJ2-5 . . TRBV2 CASSDGSAGEETQYF TGTGCCAGCAGTGATGGATCAGCCGGGGAGGAGACCCAGTACTTC
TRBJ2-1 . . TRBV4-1 CASSQVGRVVYNEQFF TGCGCCAGCAGCCAAGTCGGCAGGGTTGTTTACAATGAGCAGTTCTTC
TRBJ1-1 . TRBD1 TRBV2 CASTTGGLSGEAFF TGTGCCAGCACCACAGGGGGCCTGAGCGGTGAAGCTTTCTTT
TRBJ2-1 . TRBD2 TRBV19 CASSTRAGGAYNEQFF TGTGCCAGTAGTACACGAGCGGGAGGAGCCTACAATGAGCAGTTCTTC
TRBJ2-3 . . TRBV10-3 CAIRGGLTDTQYF TGTGCCATCAGGGGGGGACTCACAGATACGCAGTATTTT
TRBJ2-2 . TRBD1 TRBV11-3 CASSLLGGTGSTGELFF TGTGCCAGCAGCTTATTGGGGGGGACAGGGAGCACCGGGGAGCTGTTTTTT
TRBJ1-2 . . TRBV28 CASSKRVRGNYGYTF TGTGCCAGCAGCAAAAGAGTGCGGGGGAACTATGGCTACACCTTC
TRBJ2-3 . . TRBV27 CASSLYGTDTQYF TGTGCCAGCAGTTTATACGGGACAGATACGCAGTATTTT
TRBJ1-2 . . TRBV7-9 CASSLAHGEFEGYTF TGTGCCAGCAGCCTGGCGCATGGGGAGTTTGAGGGCTACACCTTC
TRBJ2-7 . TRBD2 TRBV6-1 CASSGLWGSGSYEQYF TGTGCCAGCAGTGGCCTTTGGGGGAGCGGGAGTTACGAGCAGTACTTC
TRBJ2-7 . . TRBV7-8 CASSLMSEYYEQYF TGTGCCAGCAGCTTAATGAGCGAGTACTACGAGCAGTACTTC
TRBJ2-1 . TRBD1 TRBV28 CASRPNGQGRFF TGTGCCAGCAGACCCAACGGACAGGGGCGGTTCTTC
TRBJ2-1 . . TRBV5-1 CASSLVRALYNEQFF TGCGCCAGCAGCTTGGTGAGGGCCCTCTACAATGAGCAGTTCTTC
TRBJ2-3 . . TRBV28 CASMRDDSTDTQYF TGTGCCAGCATGAGGGATGATAGCACAGATACGCAGTATTTT
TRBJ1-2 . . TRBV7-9 CASSLGTDYGYTF TGTGCCAGCAGCTTAGGGACAGACTATGGCTACACCTTC
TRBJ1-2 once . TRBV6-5 CASSARVGYGYTF TGTGCCAGCAGTGCCAGGGTCGGCTATGGCTACACCTTC
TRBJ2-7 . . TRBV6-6 CASSFDTYEQYF TGTGCCAGCAGTTTTGACACGTACGAGCAGTACTTC
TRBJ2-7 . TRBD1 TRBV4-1 CASSQTDRGFYEQYF TGCGCCAGCAGCCAGACAGACAGGGGATTCTACGAGCAGTACTTC
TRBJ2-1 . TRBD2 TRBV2 CASSRTSGSGNEQFF TGTGCCAGCAGCCGGACTAGCGGGAGTGGGAATGAGCAGTTCTTC
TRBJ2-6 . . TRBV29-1 CSVVDSSGANVLTF TGCAGCGTTGTAGACAGCTCTGGGGCCAACGTCCTGACTTTC
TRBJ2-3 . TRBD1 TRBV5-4 CASSLVGRGSRTDTQYF TGTGCCAGCAGCTTGGTCGGCAGGGGGTCCCGCACAGATACGCAGTATTTT
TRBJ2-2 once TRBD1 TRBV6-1 CAITRDRGDTGELFF TGTGCCATTACCCGGGACAGGGGGGACACCGGGGAGCTGTTTTTT
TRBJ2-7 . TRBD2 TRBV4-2 CASSQAGTITAYEQYF TGTGCCAGCAGCCAGGCCGGGACTATAACTGCCTACGAGCAGTACTTC
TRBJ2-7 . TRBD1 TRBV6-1 CASSGWDSYEQYF TGTGCCAGCAGTGGCTGGGACAGCTACGAGCAGTACTTC
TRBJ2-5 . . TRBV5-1 CASSWGPGQETQYF TGCGCCAGCAGCTGGGGCCCAGGGCAAGAGACCCAGTACTTC
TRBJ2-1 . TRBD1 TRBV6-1 CASSETGLYNEQFF TGTGCCAGCAGTGAGACAGGGCTTTACAATGAGCAGTTCTTC
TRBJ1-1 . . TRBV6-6 CASSYGPGSAFF TGTGCCAGCAGTTACGGCCCAGGTTCGGCTTTCTTT
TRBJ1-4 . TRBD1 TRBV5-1 CASSSPGQGPNEKLFF TGCGCCAGCAGCTCCCCCGGACAGGGGCCTAATGAAAAACTGTTTTTT
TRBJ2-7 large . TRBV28 CASSSQSEGYEQYF TGTGCCAGCAGTTCACAGTCGGAGGGTTACGAGCAGTACTTC
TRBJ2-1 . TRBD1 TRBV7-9 CASSLKGRGTDSYNEQFF TGTGCCAGCAGCTTAAAGGGCAGGGGGACCGACTCCTACAATGAGCAGTTCTTC
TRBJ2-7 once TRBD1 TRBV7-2 CASSPRTGSYEQYF TGTGCCAGCAGCCCCCGGACAGGGTCCTACGAGCAGTACTTC